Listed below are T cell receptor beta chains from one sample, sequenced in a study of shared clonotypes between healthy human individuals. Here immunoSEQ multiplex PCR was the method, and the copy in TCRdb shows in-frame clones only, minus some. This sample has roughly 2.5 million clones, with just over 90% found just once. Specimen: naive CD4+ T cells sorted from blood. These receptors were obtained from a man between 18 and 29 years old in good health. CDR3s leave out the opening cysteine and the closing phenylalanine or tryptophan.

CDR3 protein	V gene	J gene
ASSQKVPGNEQY	TRBV16	TRBJ2-7
ASSFIPGDSNTGELF	TRBV7-3	TRBJ2-2
ASSLLSGTTYEQY	TRBV7-8	TRBJ2-7
ASSTGTADTQY	TRBV7-9	TRBJ2-3
ASSFRQVNNQPQH	TRBV21-1	TRBJ1-5
ASSPLGQNYGYT	TRBV18	TRBJ1-2
ASSLMSNTGELF	TRBV7-2	TRBJ2-2
ASRLATSYEQY	TRBV6-1	TRBJ2-7
ASSSGTGGSEAF	TRBV6-5	TRBJ1-1
ASSLEGPANSPLH	TRBV5-5	TRBJ1-6
ASSAGTIQPQH	TRBV9	TRBJ1-5
ATSVRDGRLSEQY	TRBV15	TRBJ2-7
ASGAGGAPSYEQY	TRBV28	TRBJ2-7
ASSPRLAGYSTDTQY	TRBV11-2	TRBJ2-3
ASSPSGAGRYEQY	TRBV7-9	TRBJ2-7
ASSHTGQGEDYGYT	TRBV4-1	TRBJ1-2